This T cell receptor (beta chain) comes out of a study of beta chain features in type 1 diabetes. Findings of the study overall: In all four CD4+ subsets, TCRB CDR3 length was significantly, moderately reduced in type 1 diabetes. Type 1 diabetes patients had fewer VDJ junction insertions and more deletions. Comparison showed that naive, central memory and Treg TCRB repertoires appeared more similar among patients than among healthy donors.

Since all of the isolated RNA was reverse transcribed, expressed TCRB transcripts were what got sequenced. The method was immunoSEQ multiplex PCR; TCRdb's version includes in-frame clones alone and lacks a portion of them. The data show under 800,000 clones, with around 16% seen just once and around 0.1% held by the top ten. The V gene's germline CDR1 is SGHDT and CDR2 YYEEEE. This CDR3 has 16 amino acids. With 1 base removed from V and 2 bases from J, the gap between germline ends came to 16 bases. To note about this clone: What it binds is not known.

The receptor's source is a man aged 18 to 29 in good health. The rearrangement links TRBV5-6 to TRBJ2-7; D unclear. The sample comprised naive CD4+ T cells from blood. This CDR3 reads CASSLSAGLTPYEQYF. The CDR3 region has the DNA TGTGCCAGCAGCTTGTCGGCAGGATTGACTCCCTACGAGCAGTACTTC.